A single sample is the source of the 13 T cell receptor beta chains below, sequenced in a study of T cells in Graves' hyperthyroidism and ophthalmopathy. Amplification of TCR beta CDR3 regions used RNA as the template. An initial round of RT-PCR targeting the TCR CDR3 relied on the HTBI primer set. TCRdb re-analysed the multiplex PCR reads in MiXCR, keeping a single row per CDR3 protein. The sample lists about 590,000 distinct CDR3 sequences, 15% to 19% occurring once. Input material: blood. These receptors were obtained from a woman aged 30 to 39 with Graves' hyperthyroidism.

This clonotype was counted a few times. The V call is TRBV6-6, the J call TRBJ1-4; D possibly corresponds to TRBD1 (6 bases). This CDR3 has 15 amino acids. CDR1 MNHNY and CDR2 SVGAGI come from the germline V gene (reference sequence). The V gene lost 0 bases and the J gene lost 5 bases, with 10 bases spanning the gap. This CDR3 reads CASSYSGGNNEKLFF. CDR3 DNA sequence: TGTGCCAGCAGTTACTCAGGGGGGAACAATGAAAAACTGTTTTTT.

This clonotype was recorded many times. This sequence joins TRBV7-9 and TRBJ2-1; D uncertain. This CDR3 has 13 amino acids. Germline V lookup: CDR1 SEHNR, CDR2 FQNEAQ (reference sequence). V lost 4 bases to trimming and J lost 11 bases, with 15 bases between them. Here the CDR3 reads CASSSLALLQQFF. The DNA of the CDR3 is TGTGCCAGCAGCTCTTTGGCACTACTACAGCAGTTCTTC.

This clonotype was counted a few times. This chain joins TRBV6-2 or TRBV6-3 and TRBJ2-5; D unresolved. The CDR3 is 14 residues long. Germline V gives CDR1 MNHEY, CDR2 SVGEGT. The germline V and J ends were trimmed by 7 bases and 0 bases, with 12 bases remaining between them. The CDR3 reads CASNDGRYQETQYF. The CDR3 DNA is TGTGCCAGCAACGACGGTCGGTACCAAGAGACCCAGTACTTC.

In its sample, this clonotype was seen a few times. This rearrangement joins TRBV19 to TRBJ2-1; 8 bases fit TRBD2. Germline V gives CDR1 LNHDA, CDR2 SQIVND (reference sequence). Losses at the gene ends were 8 bases for V and 3 bases for J; bases not matched to a gene: 12. The CDR3 loop spans 16 amino acids. CDR3 sequence: CASGGLASSDYNEQFF. The CDR3 region has the DNA TGTGCCAGTGGTGGACTAGCATCGAGCGACTACAATGAGCAGTTCTTC. The full variable domain, completed using reference TRBV19 and TRBJ2-1, is DGGITQSPKYLFRKEGQNVTLSCEQNLNHDAMYWYRQDPGQGLRLIYYSQIVNDFQKGDIAEGYSVSREKKESFPLTVTSAQKNPTAFYLCASGGLASSDYNEQFFGPGTRLTVL.

This clonotype was detected a few times. The V and J genes are TRBV7-2 and TRBJ1-5, with TRBD1 as a possible D gene (5 bases). Trimming pared 4 bases from V and 6 bases from J, leaving 10 bases between. Germline CDR1 is SGHTA and CDR2 is FQGNSA. The CDR3 is 13 amino acids. The CDR3 reads CASSSGTVQPQHF. The DNA for the CDR3 is TGTGCCAGCAGCTCCGGGACTGTTCAGCCCCAGCATTTT.

This clonotype was counted only a few times. The chain joins TRBV19 to TRBJ1-5, with D possibly being TRBD1 (5 bases). V was clipped by 2 bases and J by 6 bases, with 17 bases between them. Germline assignment: CDR1 LNHDA and CDR2 SQIVND (reference sequence). The CDR3 covers 16 residues. This CDR3 reads CASSIFPAREGQPQHF. The CDR3 region has the DNA TGTGCCAGTAGTATATTTCCCGCCAGGGAGGGTCAGCCCCAGCATTTT.

In this sample, this clonotype turned up a few times. The V call is TRBV7-8, the J call TRBJ1-6; 7 nucleotides match TRBD1. V dropped 8 bases and J dropped 10; count of bases not matched to a gene: 5. CDR3 length equals 12 residues. Germline loops: CDR1 SGHVS, CDR2 FQNEAQ. The CDR3 DNA reads as TGTGCCAGCGGGACAGCTGAATCACCCCTCCACTTT. This codes for CASGTAESPLHF.

The CDR3 DNA sequence: TGTGCCACCAGCAGAGATTGGCTGAGCTCTGGGGCCAACGTCCTGACTTTC. It codes for CATSRDWLSSGANVLTF. V usage is TRBV15 and J usage is TRBJ2-6; D remains unclear. Germline loops: CDR1 LNHNV, CDR2 YYDKDF (reference sequence). The CDR3 runs 17 residues. V lost 0 bases and J 0 bases, leaving 9 bases between the germline ends.

Notes on this clonotype: This sequence may be a read error, since a much larger clone differs from it by one base. The missing conserved phenylalanine or tryptophan at the end of this CDR3 makes a read error likely. The rearrangement uses TRBV5-6 and TRBJ1-2; 12 bases are shared with TRBD1. The V and J ends lost 7 bases and 4 bases, in that order; junction bases with no gene match: 11. CDR1 and CDR2 from the germline V gene are SGHDT and YYEEEE. This CDR3 has 16 amino acids. As DNA, the CDR3 is TGTGCCAGCTTGGGTGGGACAGGGGGCTTGAGCTATGGCTACACCTCC. Its translation: CASLGGTGGLSYGYTS.

The J gene is TRBJ1-1, the V gene TRBV25-1; D remains unclear. The length of the CDR3 is 15 residues. V was shortened by 6 bases and J by 1 base, with 15 bases between the two germline ends. Germline values: CDR1 MGHDK, CDR2 SYGVNS. The CDR3 reads CASRAFSRANTEAFF. In nucleotides, the CDR3 is TGTGCCAGCAGGGCGTTTTCGAGGGCGAACACTGAAGCTTTCTTT.

This clonotype has a handful of counts. The rearrangement links TRBV7-3 to TRBJ2-7; 9 bases align to TRBD1. The CDR3 contains 15 residues. Trimming took 4 bases from V and 3 from J; bases not matched to a gene: 7. Germline V gene lookup returns CDR1 SGHTA and CDR2 FQGTGA. For the CDR3, the DNA is TGTGCCAGCAGCTCAGGGGACAGGGTGCTCTACGAGCAGTACTTC. Its translation: CASSSGDRVLYEQYF. The whole variable domain, remainder taken from reference TRBV7-3 and TRBJ2-7, is GAGVSQTPSNKVTEKGKYVELRCDPISGHTALYWYRQSLGQGPEFLIYFQGTGAADDSGLPNDRFFAVRPEGSVSTLKIQRTERGDSAVYLCASSSGDRVLYEQYFGPGTRLTVT.

The V gene is TRBV24-1, the J gene TRBJ2-3; 7 positions match TRBD2. The CDR3 has 20 residues. V lost 0 bases and J lost 3; bases outside the gene matches: 17. Germline loops: CDR1 KGHDR, CDR2 SFDVKD. This CDR3 reads CATSDLHCILRLADTDTQYF. In nucleotides, the CDR3 is TGTGCCACCAGTGATTTGCATTGCATTCTGAGACTAGCTGATACAGATACGCAGTATTTT.

The chain recombines TRBV20-1 with TRBJ1-5, with D perhaps matching TRBD1 (5 bases). This CDR3 contains 15 residues. With 3 bases removed from V and 3 bases from J, the gap between germline ends came to 15 bases. Germline V gene sequence: CDR1 DFQATT, CDR2 SNEGSKA (reference sequence). The CDR3 spells CSASFTGTANQPQHF. In DNA form, the CDR3 reads TGCAGTGCTAGCTTTACCGGGACGGCCAATCAGCCCCAGCATTTT.